Presented here are 24 T cell receptor beta chains from one specimen sequenced in a study of T cell repertoires in cytomegalovirus infection. TCRdb independently ran MiXCR on the reads; one entry per CDR3 protein. Of about 450,000 distinct CDR3 sequences listed, approximately 31% are singletons. The sample comprised PBMCs. Every receptor here comes from a human donor in good health (CMV status not recorded). Some clones in this sample may be carry-over from other donors' samples.

The CDR3 region is CASSALARNTEAFF. In nucleotides, the CDR3 is TGTGCCAGCAGTGCCCTCGCACGGAACACTGAAGCTTTCTTT. The chain uses TRBV2 and TRBJ1-1; D is uncertain. Germline V gene lookup returns CDR1 SNHLY and CDR2 FYNNEI. Trimming stripped 4 bases from V and 1 base from J, with 10 bases between. CDR3 length: 14 residues.

The chain uses TRBV20-1 and TRBJ2-2, with a possible D match to TRBD1 (7 bases). Trimming stripped 5 bases from V and 6 bases from J, with 22 bases between. CDR3 length equals 16 residues. CDR1 DFQATT and CDR2 SNEGSKA come from the germline V gene (reference sequence). CDR3 coding DNA: TGCAGTGCTCCTGGGGAGACAGGGAGGAGGGCCGGGGAGCTGTTTTTT. This encodes CSAPGETGRRAGELFF.

The J gene is TRBJ1-4, the V gene TRBV19; D might be TRBD1 (5 bases). Germline V gives CDR1 LNHDA, CDR2 SQIVND (reference sequence). The V end was cut by 5 bases, the J end by 8 bases, with 12 bases between. The length of the CDR3 is 13 residues. CDR3 coding DNA: TGTGCCAGTAGTCCACGGACAAGAGAAAAACTGTTTTTT. This translates into CASSPRTREKLFF.

For this clonotype: An end of the junction differs from the germline gene, which may be a read error. The chain joins TRBV19 to TRBJ1-3; no definite D call. The germline V gene encodes CDR1 LNHDA and CDR2 SQIVND (reference sequence). The CDR3 sequence is 15 residues long. CDR3 bases: TGTGACAGTAGTATGGGAGAGTTCTCTGGAAACACCATATATTTT. Its protein product is CDSSMGEFSGNTIYF.

The chain employs TRBV20-1 and TRBJ2-4, with D possibly TRBD2 on 5 matching bases. Germline-derived CDR1 and CDR2 are DFQATT and SNEGSKA (reference sequence). The CDR3 extends over 13 amino acids. Trimming cost V 6 bases and J 5 bases, with 14 bases left between them. The CDR3 DNA is TGCAGTGCGAGGGTAGCAAAGGAAAACATTCAGTACTTC. This translates into CSARVAKENIQYF.

The chain is built from TRBV19 and TRBJ1-2; no clear D gene. Per germline, CDR1 LNHDA and CDR2 SQIVND (reference sequence). The CDR3 consists of 14 residues. V lost 5 bases, J lost 6 bases, and 16 bases lay in between. The CDR3 DNA follows: TGTGCCAGTAGTCCCCACCAGGCGCCGAATGGCTACACCTTC. This codes for CASSPHQAPNGYTF.

About this clonotype itself: One end of the junction varies from germline; a read error may be responsible. The V gene is TRBV7-9, the J gene TRBJ2-5; 10 bases match TRBD1. This CDR3 has 15 residues. Per the germline V gene, CDR1 is SEHNR and CDR2 is FQNEAQ (reference sequence). In DNA form, the CDR3 reads TGTACCAGCAGCGGCGGGACAGGGGCGAGGGAGACCCACTACTTC. It is translated as CTSSGGTGARETHYF.

J is TRBJ1-1 and V is TRBV12-3 or TRBV12-4; D perhaps matches TRBD1 (6 bases). The V end was cut by 8 bases, the J end by 6 bases, with 19 bases between. The CDR3 length is 14 residues. CDR3 amino acids: CASALGPGAPEAFF. The CDR3 nucleotides read TGTGCCAGCGCCTTAGGGCCAGGGGCCCCTGAAGCTTTCTTT.

This clonotype was seen more than once but under ten times. The chain is built from TRBV7-4 and TRBJ2-3, with D unresolved. The CDR3 spans 14 residues. Germline values: CDR1 SGHVT, CDR2 SQSDAQ. Trimming took off 2 bases at V and 5 bases at J, with 11 bases between the two ends. The CDR3 loop is CASSLTLPEDTQYF. In nucleotides, the CDR3 is TGTGCCAGCAGCTTAACCCTTCCCGAAGATACGCAGTATTTT.

This clonotype occurred a few times. The V gene is TRBV19, the J gene TRBJ2-1; D might be TRBD1 or TRBD2, each matching 5 bases. The V and J ends lost 0 bases and 6 bases respectively, with 21 bases between them. Germline CDR1 and CDR2: LNHDA and SQIVND (reference sequence). The CDR3 has 18 amino acids. The CDR3 DNA reads as TGTGCCAGTAGTATAGACCCTTGGGGGTTTGGGGGACCCAATGAGCAGTTCTTC. Translation gives CASSIDPWGFGGPNEQFF.

This clonotype was seen many times. The chain links TRBV7-8 to TRBJ1-6, with 7 nucleotides matching TRBD1. CDR1 and CDR2 from the germline V gene are SGHVS and FQNEAQ. The CDR3 sequence is 18 residues long. Trimming removed 5 bases from V and 4 bases from J; junction bases left unmatched: 14. As DNA, the CDR3 is TGTGCCAGCAGCCCTAAGACAGGGCCCCCTACTTATAATTCACCCCTCCACTTT. Translated: CASSPKTGPPTYNSPLHF. The full variable domain, completed using reference TRBV7-8 and TRBJ1-6, is GAGVSQSPRYKVAKRGQDVALRCDPISGHVSLFWYQQALGQGPEFLTYFQNEAQLDKSGLPSDRFFAERPEGSVSTLKIQRTQQEDSAVYLCASSPKTGPPTYNSPLHFGNGTRLTVT.

This clonotype occurred a few times. J is TRBJ2-3 and V is TRBV5-1, with a weak D call TRBD2 (6 bases). Germline loops: CDR1 SGHRS, CDR2 YFSETQ. V shed 0 bases and J shed 4 bases, with 12 bases lying between them. This CDR3 has 15 residues. This CDR3 reads CASSLDSRRADTQYF. The CDR3 DNA sequence: TGCGCCAGCAGCTTGGACTCAAGGAGGGCAGATACGCAGTATTTT. The full variable domain, rest sourced from reference TRBV5-1 and TRBJ2-3, is KAGVTQTPRYLIKTRGQQVTLSCSPISGHRSVSWYQQTPGQGLQFLFEYFSETQRNKGNFPGRFSGRQFSNSRSEMNVSTLELGDSALYLCASSLDSRRADTQYFGPGTRLTVL.

This chain links TRBV25-1 with TRBJ2-7; tentatively, D is TRBD1 (7 bases). In germline, CDR1 is MGHDK, CDR2 SYGVNS. CDR3 size: 13 residues. The V end lost 10 bases, the J end lost 4 bases, and 17 bases lay between the germline ends. The CDR3 nucleotides read TGTGCCACAGGGCAGGGGGGTATTTACGAGCAGTACTTC. This codes for CATGQGGIYEQYF.

This clonotype was counted a few times. This chain links TRBV2 with TRBJ1-6; D is perhaps TRBD1 (5 bases). In germline, CDR1 is SNHLY, CDR2 FYNNEI. The V gene lost 6 bases and the J gene lost 10 bases, with 13 bases spanning the gap. The CDR3 is 13 amino acids. The CDR3 DNA sequence: TGTGCCAGCAGGGGGGGTCCGGGATCACCCCTCCACTTT. Translating it yields CASRGGPGSPLHF.

This clonotype has a handful of counts. This chain connects TRBV5-4 to TRBJ2-3; D gene uncertain. CDR1 and CDR2 (germline): SGHNT, YYREEE (reference sequence). CDR3 length: 15 amino acids. Trimming removed 0 bases from V and 2 bases from J, with 10 bases in between. The CDR3: CASSLAVGNTDTQYF. Here the CDR3 DNA reads TGTGCCAGCAGCTTGGCGGTAGGAAACACAGATACGCAGTATTTT.

The chain combines TRBV30 with TRBJ1-6; D remains ambiguous. V was clipped by 2 bases and J by 11 bases, with 16 bases between them. CDR1 and CDR2 from the germline V gene are GTSNPN and SVGIG (reference sequence). This CDR3 is 14 amino acids long. CDR3 region: CAWSPDLVHAPLHF. The CDR3 bases are TGTGCCTGGAGTCCCGACTTGGTGCATGCACCCCTCCACTTT.

The rearrangement uses TRBV6-2 or TRBV6-3 and TRBJ2-5; no definite D call. Trimming stripped 5 bases from V and 8 bases from J, with 15 bases between. The length of the CDR3 is 13 residues. The germline CDR1 and CDR2 sequences are MNHEY and SVGEGT. As DNA, the CDR3 is TGTGCCAGCAGTCCAGGCACACAGCCCACCCAGTACTTC. The encoded protein is CASSPGTQPTQYF.

This clonotype has only a few counts. The chain carries TRBV6-5 and TRBJ2-1, with D possibly called TRBD1 or TRBD2 (6 bases each). This CDR3 contains 19 residues. Trimming pared 0 bases from V and 4 bases from J, leaving 22 bases between. CDR1 MNHEY and CDR2 SVGAGI come from the germline V gene. CDR3 loop: CASSYSTGEGQGNYNEQFF. CDR3 in DNA: TGTGCCAGCAGTTACTCAACGGGGGAAGGCCAGGGGAATTACAATGAGCAGTTCTTC.

The table lists this clonotype with a few counts. The chain links TRBV7-9 to TRBJ2-5, with D perhaps assigned TRBD1 or TRBD2 (6 bases each). Germline CDR1 reads SEHNR; CDR2 reads FQNEAQ (reference sequence). The V end lost 1 base, the J end lost 2 bases, and 14 bases lay between the germline ends. The CDR3 has 16 amino acids. In nucleotides, the CDR3 is TGTGCCAGCAGCTTAGGGGGGGCAGGACAACAAGAGACCCAGTACTTC. It is translated as CASSLGGAGQQETQYF.

This clonotype was recorded many times. This chain joins TRBV7-8 and TRBJ2-2, with a weak D call TRBD1 (7 bases). V dropped 5 bases and J dropped 5 bases, with 15 bases sitting between them. The length of the CDR3 is 15 residues. Germline V gene data show CDR1 as SGHVS and CDR2 as FQNEAQ. CDR3: CASSPQGGGTGELFF. The CDR3 DNA reads as TGTGCCAGCAGCCCTCAGGGGGGCGGAACCGGGGAGCTGTTTTTT.

The V call is TRBV15, the J call TRBJ2-2, with D hard to call. CDR1 LNHNV and CDR2 YYDKDF come from the germline V gene (reference sequence). Trimming shortened V by 1 base and J by 5 bases, and 2 bases separated the two germline ends. The CDR3 spans 12 residues. CDR3 protein: CATSRATGELFF. CDR3 DNA sequence: TGTGCCACCAGCAGAGCGACCGGGGAGCTGTTTTTT.

This clonotype was recorded many times. The chain is built from TRBV7-3 and TRBJ2-3; 8 positions match TRBD2. This CDR3 spans 16 amino acids. With V trimmed by 2 bases and J by 1 base, 5 bases remained unmatched. CDR1 SGHTA and CDR2 FQGTGA come from the germline V gene. The CDR3 reads CASSLAGGMGTDTQYF. The CDR3 DNA reads TGTGCCAGCAGCTTAGCGGGGGGAATGGGCACAGATACGCAGTATTTT.

The V gene is TRBV7-9, the J gene TRBJ2-2; possibly TRBD1 for D (6 bases). Germline lookup yields CDR1 SEHNR and CDR2 FQNEAQ (reference sequence). The V end lost 5 bases, the J end lost 5 bases, and 12 bases lay between the germline ends. The CDR3 runs 14 residues. For the CDR3, the DNA is TGTGCCAGCAGCCCGGACAGTCGGACCGGGGAGCTGTTTTTT. Translated: CASSPDSRTGELFF.

V and J are TRBV15 and TRBJ2-1; TRBD2 might be the D (7 bases). The V end lost 10 bases, the J end lost 2 bases, and 18 bases lay between the germline ends. CDR1 and CDR2 (germline): LNHNV, YYDKDF (reference sequence). This CDR3 region has 15 residues. The CDR3: CANSKEGGPYNEQFF. CDR3 bases: TGTGCCAACAGTAAAGAGGGGGGGCCCTACAATGAGCAGTTCTTC.